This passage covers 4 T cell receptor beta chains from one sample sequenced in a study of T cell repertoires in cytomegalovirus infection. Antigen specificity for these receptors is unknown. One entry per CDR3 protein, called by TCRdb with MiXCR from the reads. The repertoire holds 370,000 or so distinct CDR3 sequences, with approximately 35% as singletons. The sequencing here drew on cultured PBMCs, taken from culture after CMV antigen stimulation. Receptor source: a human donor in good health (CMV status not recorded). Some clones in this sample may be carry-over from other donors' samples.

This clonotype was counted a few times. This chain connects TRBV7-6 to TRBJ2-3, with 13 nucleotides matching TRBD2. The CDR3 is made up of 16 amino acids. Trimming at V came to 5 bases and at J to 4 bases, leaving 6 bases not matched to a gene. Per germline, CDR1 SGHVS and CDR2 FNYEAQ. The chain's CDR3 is CASSPLAGGPADTQYF. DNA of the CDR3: TGTGCCAGCAGCCCACTAGCGGGAGGGCCCGCAGATACGCAGTATTTT.

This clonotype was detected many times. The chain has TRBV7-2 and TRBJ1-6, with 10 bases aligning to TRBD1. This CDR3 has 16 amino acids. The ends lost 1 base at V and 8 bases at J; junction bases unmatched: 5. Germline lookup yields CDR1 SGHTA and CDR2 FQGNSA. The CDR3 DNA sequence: TGTGCCAGCAGCTTAGTTGCGGGGACAGGGGATTCACCCCTCCACTTT. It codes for CASSLVAGTGDSPLHF.

This CDR3 reads CSADSALQETQYF. The DNA of the CDR3 is TGCAGCGCTGACAGCGCTTTACAAGAGACCCAGTACTTC. The chain combines TRBV29-1 with TRBJ2-5, with a possible D match to TRBD1 (5 bases). Trimming took off 7 bases at V and 2 bases at J, with 14 bases between the two ends. The length of the CDR3 is 13 residues. Germline V CDR1 and CDR2: SQVTM, ANQGSEA.

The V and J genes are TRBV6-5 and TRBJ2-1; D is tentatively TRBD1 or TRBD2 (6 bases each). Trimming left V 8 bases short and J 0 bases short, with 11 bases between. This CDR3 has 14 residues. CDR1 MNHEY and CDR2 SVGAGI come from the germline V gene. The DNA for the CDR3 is TGTGCCAGCCTAGGGGGGATCTCCTACAATGAGCAGTTCTTC. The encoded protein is CASLGGISYNEQFF.